One sample yielded the 2 T cell receptor beta chains listed below, sequenced in a study of T-cell reconstitution after alpha-beta-depleted transplantation in children (dated by TCRdb to the mid-2010s). The library was built by means of PCR. TCRdb names Illumina HiSeq 2500 as the instrument used. TCR libraries were prepared with molecular barcoding, using unique molecular identifiers to normalize TCRbeta repertoire quantification. TCRdb reprocessed the public reads (quality trimming at Q25 with fastp, clone calling with MiXCR) and kept in-frame beta chains. All rows with the same CDR3 protein become a single entry with the most common DNA and genes. Present in this sample are some 390,000 distinct CDR3 sequences, roughly 20% of which were seen just once. In total, the top ten clones hold around 4% of the sample. Sequenced material: PBMCs from the stem cell graft donor, taken from the stem cell graft. These receptors were taken from a human donor who donated a stem cell graft to a child with acute myeloid leukemia.

The chain carries TRBV20-1 and TRBJ2-3, with D perhaps TRBD1 or TRBD2 (5 bases each). Germline V lookup: CDR1 DFQATT, CDR2 SNEGSKA (reference sequence). The CDR3 has 15 residues. The V gene lost 1 base and the J gene lost 3 bases, with 14 bases spanning the gap. CDR3 loop: CSARARGLRTDTQYF. CDR3 sequence (DNA): TGCAGTGCTAGAGCCCGGGGCCTCCGGACAGATACGCAGTATTTT.

This clonotype was seen ten or more times. This rearrangement joins TRBV20-1 to TRBJ2-3; D not resolved. Germline loops: CDR1 DFQATT, CDR2 SNEGSKA (reference sequence). Trimming cost V 4 bases and J 6 bases, with 14 bases left between them. The CDR3 is 13 residues long. CDR3 sequence: CSAIQSQADTQYF. The CDR3 DNA sequence: TGCAGTGCTATCCAAAGCCAGGCGGATACGCAGTATTTT.